This record looks at one TCR beta chain sequence and its context. The target of this receptor is not known. Base qualities are not provided; no much larger clone lies one nucleotide away. Interpreted using the paper, the time point label stands for: baseline before first vaccination. The vaccinee samples were drawn from two UK trials, COV001 and COV002, one of which was a single-blind randomized controlled phase 2/3 trial testing AZD1222 (ChAdOx1 nCoV-19) in healthy adults. For TCRbeta chain sequencing, PBMC samples from trial participants were taken at day 0 and at day 28 after the second dose. This record belongs to a study of T cell responses to AZD1222 COVID-19 vaccine (dated by TCRdb to the early 2020s). Looking at the study overall: Because spike-specific TCR depth and breadth did not differ between the two schedules, AZD1222 recipients who got a second dose at roughly 4 weeks were pooled with those who got a second dose at roughly 12 weeks. TCR sequencing covered 230 to 250 trial participants: 200 to 220 given two doses of AZD1222 and approximately 26 given two doses of MenACWY control vaccine. Trial participants were enrolled by age into subgroups of 18-55, 56-69 and 70-plus years, and around 150, 28 and 57 TCR-sequenced participants, respectively, were included in these subgroups.

Broad study findings and their caveats: Reportedly, almost half of the unique spike-specific TCRs recognized epitopes lying outside the regions that are mutated in the B.1.351 and B.1.1.7 variants. Vaccine-associated CD4 TCRs spanned the whole spike protein, with dominant responses in regions 160-218 and 743-854. Most participants were white British and females outnumbered males, and the authors suggested that clonal diversity may have been underestimated. After two AZD1222 doses, both the breadth and the depth of spike-specific TCRs were significantly higher than at day 0 and than in MenACWY recipients. Conclusions about previously exposed vaccinees are limited because only six or seven AZD1222 recipients were SARS-CoV-2 seropositive at baseline. Because no day 14 peak-response samples were available, the repertoires could be characterized only after the peak T cell response. The 56-69-year group was small, and its depth increase did not reach significance, likely because of low power.

The CDR3 runs 14 amino acids, cysteine and phenylalanine included. The kept DNA is CDR3 alone, 42 bases in frame from the first base. CDR1 and CDR2 (KGHSH, LQKENI) derive from the germline V gene. Trimming takes 2 bases from V and 10 bases from J, and the germline ends sit 14 bases apart. The CDR3 regions of human TCRbeta chains were subjected to immunosequencing. The paper's processing steps were these. Repertoire TCRs were checked for matches against a reference library of SARS-CoV-2-specific TCRs that had been generated using the MIRA antigen-specificity platform. Breadth meant the fraction of unique TCRs that were SARS-CoV-2-associated, whereas depth meant the fraction of total T cells that were SARS-CoV-2-associated. Using the MIRA data, each spike-specific TCR was mapped to the spike region that the TCR reacts to and placed in a CD4 or CD8 class. Log10-transformed breadth and depth values were compared by one-way ANOVA with Sidak's multiple comparisons tests. TCRdb carries this immuneACCESS record with in-frame sequences only. Its versions omit some clonotypes, under half of them owing to an unresolved V gene in the studies checked, with the rest unexplained. V and J calls and clone size are those listed in that table; D and trimming were worked out from the DNA. This sample lists 140,000 to 150,000 clones; 80% to 90% were detected once. Roughly 1.7% of the sample belongs to the ten largest clones.

The rearranged segments are TRBV18 and TRBJ2-2; tentative D gene TRBD2, with 5 bases matching. This receptor was taken from an adult in good health. This specimen was peripheral blood, taken on day 0 of AZD1222 vaccination. The nucleotide sequence reads as follows: TGTGCCAGCTCACCAAGTCCCAGGACTCCGGAGCTGTTTTTT. It translates as CASSPSPRTPELFF.